The 10 T cell receptor beta chains reported below all come from one sample, sequenced in a study of T cells after yellow fever vaccination. From the 5' RACE reads, TCRdb called clonotypes with MiXCR, one entry per CDR3 protein. Among hundreds of thousands of distinct CDR3 sequences listed, approximately 8% were seen once. Sequences were derived from PBMCs, sampled about 41 days after the first yellow fever vaccination. These receptors came from a man between 18 and 29 years old who received the YFV17D yellow fever vaccine.

The V call is TRBV27, the J call TRBJ2-1; a weak D match, TRBD2 (6 bases). Germline values: CDR1 MNHEY, CDR2 SMNVEV (reference sequence). The CDR3 is 13 amino acids. V dropped 3 bases and J dropped 10 bases, with 13 bases sitting between them. The CDR3 is CASSFFHGGEQFF. The CDR3 coding sequence is TGTGCCAGCAGTTTCTTTCATGGGGGGGAGCAGTTCTTC.

In this sample, this clonotype turned up a few times. The chain is built from TRBV10-3 and TRBJ2-7; TRBD2 aligns across 7 bases. Germline-derived CDR1 and CDR2 are ENHRY and SYGVKD. With 5 bases clipped from V and 2 bases from J, the junction kept 6 bases outside the gene matches. The CDR3 has 14 amino acids. The DNA for the CDR3 is TGTGCCATCAGTTCTGGCGGGGGAACCTACGAGCAGTACGTC. This sequence encodes CAISSGGGTYEQYV.

This chain joins TRBV5-1 and TRBJ2-3; tentative D call: TRBD2 (6 bases). The CDR3 is made up of 14 amino acids. Germline assignment: CDR1 SGHRS and CDR2 YFSETQ. Trimming stripped 3 bases from V and 5 bases from J, with 13 bases between. The CDR3 loop reads CASSSGLREDTQYF. The DNA for the CDR3 is TGCGCCAGCAGCTCAGGACTACGGGAAGATACGCAGTATTTT.

This clonotype was detected ten times or more. The chain couples TRBV12-3 or TRBV12-4 to TRBJ2-7; TRBD2 agrees at 9 bases. This CDR3 is 14 amino acids long. V lost 5 bases, J lost 1 base, and 3 bases stayed unmatched. The CDR3 DNA follows: TGTGCCAGCAGTCGGCGGGGGGGATCCTACGAGCAGTACTTC. It is translated as CASSRRGGSYEQYF.

This clonotype was picked up a small number of times. The chain employs TRBV11-1 and TRBJ1-6; D gene uncertain. The V gene lost 5 bases and the J gene lost 10 bases, with 15 bases spanning the gap. This CDR3 region has 14 residues. Germline lookup yields CDR1 SGHAT and CDR2 FQDESV (reference sequence). The chain's CDR3 is CASSTRVELSPLHF. Here the CDR3 DNA reads TGTGCCAGCAGCACTAGGGTGGAACTGTCACCCCTCCACTTT.

A few counts support this clonotype. The chain links TRBV7-9 to TRBJ2-7; 7 bases are shared with TRBD1. V was clipped by 7 bases and J by 0 bases; unmatched bases: 12. The CDR3 runs 16 residues. From germline, CDR1 is SEHNR and CDR2 FQNEAQ (reference sequence). CDR3 loop: CASTLGQGVSSYEQYV. Here the CDR3 DNA reads TGTGCCAGCACCCTAGGCCAGGGGGTAAGCTCCTACGAGCAGTACGTC.

In this sample, this clonotype turned up a few times. The rearrangement joins TRBV5-1 to TRBJ2-3; 7 positions match TRBD2. The trim removed 6 bases at V and 8 bases at J, leaving 3 bases unmatched. Germline assignment: CDR1 SGHRS and CDR2 YFSETQ. This CDR3 region has 11 residues. The CDR3 sequence is CASMRGGTQYF. The CDR3 DNA is TGCGCCAGCATGCGCGGGGGTACGCAGTATTTT.

This clonotype was detected only a few times. V usage is TRBV18 and J usage is TRBJ1-1; unclear D gene. V shed 6 bases and J shed 1 base, with 18 bases lying between them. The CDR3 runs 16 residues. Germline CDR1 is KGHSH and CDR2 is LQKENI. The CDR3 is CASSPLAGRGNTEAFF. CDR3 DNA: TGTGCCAGCTCGCCCCTGGCGGGCAGAGGGAACACTGAAGCTTTCTTT.

This clonotype was observed at least ten times. This chain connects TRBV12-3 or TRBV12-4 to TRBJ2-2; D gene uncertain. The CDR3 covers 12 residues. The V and J ends lost 9 bases and 4 bases respectively, with 9 bases between them. The CDR3 DNA follows: TGTGCCAGTAGGAGTTTCACCGGGGAGCTGTTTTTT. This gives the protein CASRSFTGELFF.

This clonotype occurred many times. The V call is TRBV5-1, the J call TRBJ2-1; D perhaps matches TRBD2 (7 bases). The V gene lost 0 bases and the J gene lost 1 base, with 8 bases spanning the gap. Germline CDR1 and CDR2: SGHRS and YFSETQ. The CDR3 length is 15 residues. DNA for the CDR3: TGCGCCAGCAGCTTGGAGGGGGGGTCCTACAATGAGCAGTTCTTC. Protein product: CASSLEGGSYNEQFF.